Shown below are 2 T cell receptor beta chains from a single sample sequenced in a study of identical twins (dated by TCRdb to the mid-2010s). Libraries were built with 5' RACE. These reads were obtained on an Illumina HiSeq 2000. TCRdb reran the public reads through fastp at Q25 and MiXCR, keeping productive beta chains. One record per CDR3 amino acid sequence lists the most common genes and DNA. A total of some 730,000 distinct CDR3 sequences appear in this sample, about 20% of them only once. The top ten clonotypes cover around 12% of the sample. The sample was also linked to a second study, of T cells expressing NK-cell markers.

The sample comprised PBMCs. These receptors all come from a woman younger than 35 in good health.

The chain recombines TRBV7-9 with TRBJ2-7; D is possibly TRBD1 (5 bases). The V and J ends lost 8 bases and 7 bases respectively, with 18 bases between them. Germline V lookup: CDR1 SEHNR, CDR2 FQNEAQ (reference sequence). The CDR3 spans 13 residues. The CDR3 reads CASASPDSREQYF. The CDR3 DNA follows: TGTGCCAGCGCCTCACCCGACAGTCGGGAGCAGTACTTC.

This rearrangement joins TRBV29-1 to TRBJ2-3; D might be TRBD1 (7 bases). The V gene's germline CDR1 is SQVTM and CDR2 ANQGSEA. The V gene lost 0 bases and the J gene lost 3 bases, with 10 bases spanning the gap. The CDR3 is 14 residues long. The DNA for the CDR3 is TGCAGCGTTGAAGACAGGGGGGTAACAGATACGCAGTATTTT. Amino acid sequence: CSVEDRGVTDTQYF.